Here is one TCR beta chain with its context. The sample belongs to a study of cytomegalovirus exposure and HLA in healthy donors. The germline V and J ends were trimmed by 7 bases and 7 bases, with 15 bases remaining between them. The length of the CDR3 is 13 residues. Germline V lookup: CDR1 SGHDT, CDR2 YYEEEE. Researchers ran the PCR with 60 Vbeta and 13 Jbeta primers. In the authors' methods: Unique TCR beta chains totaled 65 million to 95 million in a later count, with around 12 million of them shared. Libraries were prepared by immunoSEQ multiplex PCR; TCRdb keeps only in-frame clonotypes and omits some of them. D and trimming were read from the DNA, whereas the V and J calls and clone size are those reported in that table. Of around 76,000 clones in the sample, around 70% were seen once.

The sequencing input was PBMCs. The TCR comes from a woman aged 40 to 55 in good health and CMV-seropositive. This chain joins TRBV5-6 and TRBJ2-1, with a possible D match to TRBD2 (6 bases). DNA of the CDR3: TGTGCCAGCTCACCGGGACTCGATAATGAGCAGTTCTTC. Its translation: CASSPGLDNEQFF.